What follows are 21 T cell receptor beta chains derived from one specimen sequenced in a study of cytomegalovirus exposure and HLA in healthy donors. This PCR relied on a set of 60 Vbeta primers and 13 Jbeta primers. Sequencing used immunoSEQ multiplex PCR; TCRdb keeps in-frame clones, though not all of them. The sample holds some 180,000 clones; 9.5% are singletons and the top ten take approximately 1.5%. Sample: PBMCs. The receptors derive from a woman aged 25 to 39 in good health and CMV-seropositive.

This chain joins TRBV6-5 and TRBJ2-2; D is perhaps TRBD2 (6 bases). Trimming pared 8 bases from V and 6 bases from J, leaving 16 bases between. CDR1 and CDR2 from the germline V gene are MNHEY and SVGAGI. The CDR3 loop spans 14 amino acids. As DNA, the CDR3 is TGTGCCAGCGCGGCAGGGAGGTTTCCCGGGGAGCTGTTTTTT. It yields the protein CASAAGRFPGELFF.

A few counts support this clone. The CDR3 spells CAWKGLGREAYYEQYF. The CDR3, as DNA: TGTGCCTGGAAAGGGCTCGGTCGGGAGGCTTACTACGAGCAGTACTTC. V and J are TRBV30 and TRBJ2-7, with 7 positions matching TRBD2. J lost 3 bases, V lost 4 bases, and 15 bases had no gene match. Per the germline V gene, CDR1 is GTSNPN and CDR2 is SVGIG (reference sequence). CDR3 length: 16 amino acids.

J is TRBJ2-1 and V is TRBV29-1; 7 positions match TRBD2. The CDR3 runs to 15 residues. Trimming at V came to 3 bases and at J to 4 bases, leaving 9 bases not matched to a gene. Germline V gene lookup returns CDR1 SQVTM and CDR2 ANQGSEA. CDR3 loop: CSVEGEGAIYNEQFF. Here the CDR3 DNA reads TGCAGCGTTGAGGGGGAGGGAGCAATATACAATGAGCAGTTCTTC.

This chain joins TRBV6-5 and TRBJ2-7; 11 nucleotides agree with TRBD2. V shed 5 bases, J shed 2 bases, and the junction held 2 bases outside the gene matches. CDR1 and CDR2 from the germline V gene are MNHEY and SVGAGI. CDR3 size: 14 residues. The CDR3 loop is CASSRLAGPYEQYF. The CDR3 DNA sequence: TGTGCCAGCAGTAGACTAGCGGGACCCTACGAGCAGTACTTC.

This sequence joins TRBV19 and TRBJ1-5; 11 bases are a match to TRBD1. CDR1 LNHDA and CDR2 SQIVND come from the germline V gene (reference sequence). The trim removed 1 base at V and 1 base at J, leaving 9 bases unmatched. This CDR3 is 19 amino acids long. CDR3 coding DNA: TGTGCCAGTAGTATAGTGACCGGACAGGGGGCCTGGAGCAATCAGCCCCAGCATTTT. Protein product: CASSIVTGQGAWSNQPQHF.

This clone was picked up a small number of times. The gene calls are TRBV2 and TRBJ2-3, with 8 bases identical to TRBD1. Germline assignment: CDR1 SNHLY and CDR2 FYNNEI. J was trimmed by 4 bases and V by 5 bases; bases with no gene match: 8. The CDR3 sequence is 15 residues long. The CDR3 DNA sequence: TGTGCCAGCAGTAGCCTCGGACAGGGCGCAGATACGCAGTATTTT. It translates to CASSSLGQGADTQYF.

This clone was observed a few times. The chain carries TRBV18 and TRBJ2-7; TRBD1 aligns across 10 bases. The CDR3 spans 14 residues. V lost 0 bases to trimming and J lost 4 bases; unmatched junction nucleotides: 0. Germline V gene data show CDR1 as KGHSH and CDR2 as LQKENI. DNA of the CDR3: TGTGCCAGCTCACCACCGGGACAGGGGTACGAGCAGTACTTC. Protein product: CASSPPGQGYEQYF.

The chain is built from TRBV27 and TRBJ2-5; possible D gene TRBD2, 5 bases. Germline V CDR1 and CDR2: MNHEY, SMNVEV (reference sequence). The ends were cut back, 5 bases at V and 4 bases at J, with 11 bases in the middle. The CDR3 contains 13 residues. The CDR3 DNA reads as TGTGCCAGCAGTATGATAAGCGGAGAGACCCAGTACTTC. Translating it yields CASSMISGETQYF.

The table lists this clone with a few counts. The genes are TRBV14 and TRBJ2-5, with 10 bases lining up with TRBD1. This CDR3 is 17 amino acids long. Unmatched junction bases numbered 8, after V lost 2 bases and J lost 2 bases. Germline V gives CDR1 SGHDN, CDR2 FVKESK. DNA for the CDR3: TGTGCCAGCAGCCAACCCAGGACAGGGGGGCAACAAGAGACCCAGTACTTC. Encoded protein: CASSQPRTGGQQETQYF.

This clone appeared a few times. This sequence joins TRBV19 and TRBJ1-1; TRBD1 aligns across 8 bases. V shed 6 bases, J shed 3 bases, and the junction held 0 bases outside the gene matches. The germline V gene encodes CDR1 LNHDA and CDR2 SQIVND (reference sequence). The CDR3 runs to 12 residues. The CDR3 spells CASRDRDTEAFF. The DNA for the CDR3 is TGTGCCAGTAGGGACAGGGACACTGAAGCTTTCTTT.

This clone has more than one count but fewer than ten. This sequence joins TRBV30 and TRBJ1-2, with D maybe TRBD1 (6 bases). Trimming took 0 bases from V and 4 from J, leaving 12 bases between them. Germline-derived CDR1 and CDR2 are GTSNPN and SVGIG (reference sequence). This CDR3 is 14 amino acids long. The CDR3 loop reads CAWSVVGTPYGYTF. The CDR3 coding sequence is TGTGCCTGGAGTGTAGTTGGGACACCCTATGGCTACACCTTC.

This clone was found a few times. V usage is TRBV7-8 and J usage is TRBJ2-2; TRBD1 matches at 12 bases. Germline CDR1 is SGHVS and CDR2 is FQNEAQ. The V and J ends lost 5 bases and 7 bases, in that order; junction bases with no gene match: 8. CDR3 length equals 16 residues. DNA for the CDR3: TGTGCCAGCAGCCTCCGGGACAGGGGGCTTAACGGGGAGCTGTTTTTT. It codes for CASSLRDRGLNGELFF. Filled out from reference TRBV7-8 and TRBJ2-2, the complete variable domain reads GAGVSQSPRYKVAKRGQDVALRCDPISGHVSLFWYQQALGQGPEFLTYFQNEAQLDKSGLPSDRFFAERPEGSVSTLKIQRTQQEDSAVYLCASSLRDRGLNGELFFGEGSRLTVL.

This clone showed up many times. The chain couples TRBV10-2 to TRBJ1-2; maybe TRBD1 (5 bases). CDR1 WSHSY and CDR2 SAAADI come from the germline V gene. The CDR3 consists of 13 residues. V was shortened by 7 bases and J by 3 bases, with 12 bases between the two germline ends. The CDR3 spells CASTGEGHYGYTF. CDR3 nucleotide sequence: TGCGCCAGCACGGGGGAGGGGCACTATGGCTACACCTTC.

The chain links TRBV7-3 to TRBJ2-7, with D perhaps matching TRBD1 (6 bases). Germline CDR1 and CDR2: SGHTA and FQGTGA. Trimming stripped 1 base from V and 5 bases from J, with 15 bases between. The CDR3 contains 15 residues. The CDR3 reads CASSLMGASVHEQYF. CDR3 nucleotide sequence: TGTGCCAGCAGCTTAATGGGGGCATCAGTCCACGAGCAGTACTTC. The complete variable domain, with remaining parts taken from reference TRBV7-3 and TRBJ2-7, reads GAGVSQTPSNKVTEKGKYVELRCDPISGHTALYWYRQSLGQGPEFLIYFQGTGAADDSGLPNDRFFAVRPEGSVSTLKIQRTERGDSAVYLCASSLMGASVHEQYFGPGTRLTVT.

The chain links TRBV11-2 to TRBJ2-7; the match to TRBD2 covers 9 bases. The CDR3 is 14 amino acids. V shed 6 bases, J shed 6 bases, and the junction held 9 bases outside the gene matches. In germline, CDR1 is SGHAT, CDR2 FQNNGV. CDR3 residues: CASSSGLARGEQYF. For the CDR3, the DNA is TGTGCCAGCAGTTCCGGACTAGCGAGAGGCGAGCAGTACTTC.

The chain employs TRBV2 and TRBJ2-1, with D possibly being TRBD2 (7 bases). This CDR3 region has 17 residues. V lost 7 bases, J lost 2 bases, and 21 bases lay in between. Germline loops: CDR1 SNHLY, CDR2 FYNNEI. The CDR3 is CASIDGGSRGAYNEQFF. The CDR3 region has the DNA TGTGCCAGCATAGACGGGGGGAGTAGGGGGGCCTACAATGAGCAGTTCTTC.

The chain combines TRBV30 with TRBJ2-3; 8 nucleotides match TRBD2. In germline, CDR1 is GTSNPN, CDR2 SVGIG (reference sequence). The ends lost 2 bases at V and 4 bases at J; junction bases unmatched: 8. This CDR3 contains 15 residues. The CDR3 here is CAWSLGAGEADTQYF. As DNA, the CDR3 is TGTGCCTGGAGTCTAGGAGCGGGAGAGGCAGATACGCAGTATTTT.

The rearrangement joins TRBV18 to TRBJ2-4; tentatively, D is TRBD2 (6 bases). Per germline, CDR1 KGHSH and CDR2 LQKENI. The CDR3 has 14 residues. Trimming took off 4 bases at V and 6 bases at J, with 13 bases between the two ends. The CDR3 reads CASSLRGGINIQYF. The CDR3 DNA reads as TGTGCCAGCTCACTCCGGGGCGGGATAAACATTCAGTACTTC. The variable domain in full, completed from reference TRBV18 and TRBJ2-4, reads NAGVMQNPRHLVRRRGQEARLRCSPMKGHSHVYWYRQLPEEGLKFMVYLQKENIIDESGMPKERFSAEFPKEGPSILRIQQVVRGDSAAYFCASSLRGGINIQYFGAGTRLSVL.

DNA for the CDR3: TGCGCCAGCGTTCTCGGGACAACGAACACCGGGGAGCTGTTTTTT. Translation gives CASVLGTTNTGELFF. The V and J genes are TRBV5-1 and TRBJ2-2; D is possibly TRBD1 (6 bases). The CDR3 runs 15 residues. Trimming took 7 bases from V and 0 from J, leaving 13 bases between them. CDR1 is SGHRS and CDR2 is YFSETQ in the germline V gene.

CDR3 sequence reads: CASSERSRGTNSPLHF. The CDR3 DNA follows: TGTGCCAGCAGTGAACGCAGCAGAGGTACCAATTCACCCCTCCACTTT. The chain is built from TRBV6-1 and TRBJ1-6; no clear D. Germline loops: CDR1 MNHNS, CDR2 SASEGT. With 2 bases removed from V and 7 bases from J, the gap between germline ends came to 15 bases. The CDR3 consists of 16 residues.

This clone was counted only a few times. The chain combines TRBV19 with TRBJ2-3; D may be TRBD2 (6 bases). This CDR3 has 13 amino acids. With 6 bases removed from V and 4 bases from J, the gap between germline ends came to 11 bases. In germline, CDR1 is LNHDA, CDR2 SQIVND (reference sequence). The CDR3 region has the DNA TGTGCCAGTAGCCAAAGGGAGGCAGATACGCAGTATTTT. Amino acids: CASSQREADTQYF.